These 18 T cell receptor beta chains came from one sample sequenced in a study of CD8+CD57+ T cells in acquired aplastic anemia. CDR3 and TCR beta VDJ profiling relied on a genomic DNA template. TCRdb re-called the reads with MiXCR, one entry per CDR3 protein. Here the sample spans roughly 61,000 distinct CDR3 sequences, approximately 52% being singletons. Patients included in sequencing had previously demonstrated CD8+CD57+ cell expansion by flow cytometry. The specimen sequenced was sorted CD4+, CD8+, or CD8+CD57+ T cells (not recorded which) from PBMCs. The receptors stem from a human donor with aplastic anemia.

This rearrangement joins TRBV7-2 to TRBJ2-3; 11 bases map to TRBD2. The CDR3 totals 14 residues. Germline assignment: CDR1 SGHTA and CDR2 FQGNSA. V gave up 5 bases and J gave up 5 bases; unmatched junction bases: 3. CDR3 coding DNA: TGTGCCAGCAGCGGGACTAGCGGAGGAGATACGCAGTATTTT. Its protein product is CASSGTSGGDTQYF.

The rearrangement joins TRBV19 to TRBJ1-5; D is perhaps TRBD1 (5 bases). The CDR3 contains 15 residues. V shed 3 bases and J shed 3 bases, with 12 bases lying between them. Germline CDR1 and CDR2: LNHDA and SQIVND (reference sequence). The CDR3 coding sequence is TGTGCCAGTAGTATTGGGCAGGGAAACAATCAGCCCCAGCATTTT. This encodes CASSIGQGNNQPQHF. Full variable domain (outside the CDR3, taken from reference TRBV19 and TRBJ1-5): DGGITQSPKYLFRKEGQNVTLSCEQNLNHDAMYWYRQDPGQGLRLIYYSQIVNDFQKGDIAEGYSVSREKKESFPLTVTSAQKNPTAFYLCASSIGQGNNQPQHFGDGTRLSIL.

CDR3 protein: CASSEPRQNSYEQYF. CDR3 sequence (DNA): TGTGCCAGCAGTGAACCGCGACAGAATAGCTACGAGCAGTACTTC. J is TRBJ2-7 and V is TRBV2, with a possible D match to TRBD1 (5 bases). The CDR3 loop spans 15 amino acids. The germline gives CDR1 SNHLY, CDR2 FYNNEI. The V end lost 2 bases, the J end lost 3 bases, and 14 bases lay between the germline ends.

V gene TRBV20-1 combines with J gene TRBJ1-1; D gene unclear. CDR3 size: 14 residues. With 4 bases removed from V and 3 bases from J, the gap between germline ends came to 15 bases. Germline CDR1 reads DFQATT; CDR2 reads SNEGSKA (reference sequence). The CDR3 nucleotides read TGCAGTGCTACCCTAGGTGGCATTGACACTGAAGCTTTCTTT. The encoded protein is CSATLGGIDTEAFF.

This clonotype is labeled medium-sized. The chain joins TRBV9 to TRBJ1-3; D is undetermined. The germline V and J ends were trimmed by 3 bases and 0 bases, with 10 bases remaining between them. Germline V gene sequence: CDR1 SGDLS, CDR2 YYNGEE. The CDR3 sequence is 15 residues long. CDR3 protein: CASSAPPSSGNTIYF. The CDR3 bases are TGTGCCAGCAGCGCTCCCCCTAGCTCTGGAAACACCATATATTTT. The full variable domain, completed using reference TRBV9 and TRBJ1-3, is DSGVTQTPKHLITATGQRVTLRCSPRSGDLSVYWYQQSLDQGLQFLIQYYNGEERAKGNILERFSAQQFPDLHSELNLSSLELGDSALYFCASSAPPSSGNTIYFGEGSWLTVV.

Of note for this clonotype: One end of the junction fails to match germline, which may point to a read error. The chain is built from TRBV2 and TRBJ1-1; maybe TRBD1 (5 bases). The germline CDR1 and CDR2 sequences are SNHLY and FYNNEI. The CDR3 length is 14 residues. The CDR3 sequence is CAILVNGAGTEASF. The DNA of the CDR3 is TGTGCCATCCTAGTAAACGGGGCCGGCACTGAGGCTTCCTTT.

V gene TRBV10-2 combines with J gene TRBJ2-7; D possibly corresponds to TRBD1 (5 bases). CDR1 and CDR2 from the germline V gene are WSHSY and SAAADI. Trimming took 2 bases from V and 3 from J, leaving 8 bases between them. The CDR3 contains 13 residues. This CDR3 reads CASSERGYYEQYF. Here the CDR3 DNA reads TGCGCCAGCAGTGAGAGGGGATACTACGAGCAGTACTTC.

This clonotype came up many times. The V and J genes are TRBV4-3 and TRBJ2-7; 8 bases map to TRBD1. This CDR3 is 16 amino acids long. The V segment lost 0 bases and the J segment 3 bases; nucleotides outside the gene matches: 7. From germline, CDR1 is LGHNA and CDR2 YSLEER. In DNA form, the CDR3 reads TGCGCCAGCAGCCAAGATATCGGACAGGGAATCTACGAGCAGTACTTC. Its protein product is CASSQDIGQGIYEQYF.

This clonotype was detected only a few times. The chain carries TRBV19 and TRBJ2-7; possible D gene TRBD2, 5 bases. V was pared by 4 bases and J by 5 bases, with 12 bases between. This CDR3 spans 13 amino acids. Germline loops: CDR1 LNHDA, CDR2 SQIVND (reference sequence). CDR3 sequence reads: CASSRGLDHEQYF. CDR3 bases: TGTGCCAGTAGTAGAGGACTTGACCACGAGCAGTACTTC.

This rearrangement joins TRBV2 to TRBJ1-1; tentative D call: TRBD1 (5 bases). Trimming stripped 11 bases from V and 11 bases from J, with 21 bases between. The CDR3 is 12 amino acids. The germline CDR1 and CDR2 sequences are SNHLY and FYNNEI. CDR3 sequence (DNA): TGTGCCGGCCGGGACGGAATACTGAACGCTTTCTTT. The encoded protein is CAGRDGILNAFF.

This clonotype was observed a few times. The chain employs TRBV7-2 and TRBJ2-7, with 8 nucleotides matching TRBD2. V shed 9 bases, J shed 4 bases, and the junction held 11 bases outside the gene matches. Per the germline V gene, CDR1 is SGHTA and CDR2 is FQGNSA. CDR3 length: 14 residues. As DNA, the CDR3 is TGTGCCAGTAGCCCAGGACTAGCCAATTACGAGCAGTACTTC. It translates to CASSPGLANYEQYF.

Concerning this clonotype: A read error may be the cause here, since a much bigger clone is one base away. The chain is built from TRBV30 and TRBJ2-2; D is unresolved. This CDR3 region has 12 residues. The V end lost 0 bases, the J end lost 7 bases, and 6 bases lay between the germline ends. Germline CDR1 and CDR2: GTSNPN and SVGIG (reference sequence). CDR3 DNA: TGTGCCTGGAGTGTTGGAGACGGGGAGCTGTTTTTT. Translated: CAWSVGDGELFF.

CDR3 in DNA: TGCGCCAGCAGCCAAGATGGATTAGGACGTCAGCCCCAGCATTTT. Protein product: CASSQDGLGRQPQHF. The chain is built from TRBV4-3 and TRBJ1-5, with D unclear. The CDR3 totals 15 residues. Trimming stripped 0 bases from V and 6 bases from J, with 12 bases between. Germline CDR1 and CDR2: LGHNA and YSLEER.

This chain links TRBV14 with TRBJ2-5; 10 positions agree with TRBD1. Germline CDR1 reads SGHDN; CDR2 reads FVKESK. J lost 2 bases, V lost 2 bases, and 2 bases had no gene match. This CDR3 region has 15 residues. The CDR3 DNA sequence: TGTGCCAGCAGCCAATGGACAGGGGGGCAAGAGACCCAGTACTTC. It specifies CASSQWTGGQETQYF. The full variable domain, with the rest looked up from reference TRBV14 and TRBJ2-5, is EAGVTQFPSHSVIEKGQTVTLRCDPISGHDNLYWYRRVMGKEIKFLLHFVKESKQDESGMPNNRFLAERTGGTYSTLKVQPAELEDSGVYFCASSQWTGGQETQYFGPGTRLLVL.

This clonotype has just a few counts. V is TRBV14 and J is TRBJ2-5; D is unresolved. The V end was cut by 3 bases, the J end by 3 bases, with 8 bases between. Germline V gives CDR1 SGHDN, CDR2 FVKESK. The CDR3 length is 13 residues. DNA of the CDR3: TGTGCCAGCAGCCACGGCGTTGAAGAGACCCAGTACTTC. Residues: CASSHGVEETQYF.

This chain connects TRBV7-6 to TRBJ1-2, with TRBD1 as a possible D gene (6 bases). The CDR3 runs 16 residues. Germline V gene sequence: CDR1 SGHVS, CDR2 FNYEAQ. V gave up 2 bases and J gave up 6 bases, with 19 bases separating them. The CDR3 nucleotides are TGTGCCAGCAGCTTATTCATCGGGGGCGGAGATGATGGCTACACCTTC. Its translation: CASSLFIGGGDDGYTF.

Only a few counts were recorded for this clonotype. CDR3 sequence: CASSQAGGPSSYNEQFF. As DNA, the CDR3 is TGCGCCAGCAGCCAAGCGGGGGGGCCCAGCTCCTACAATGAGCAGTTCTTC. The V gene is TRBV4-1, the J gene TRBJ2-1, with 8 bases matching TRBD2. The length of the CDR3 is 17 residues. Germline V CDR1 and CDR2: MGHRA, YSYEKL. Trimming cost V 1 base and J 0 bases; bases outside gene matches: 5.

The gene calls are TRBV29-1 and TRBJ2-7, with TRBD1 matching 9 bases. This CDR3 is built from 12 residues. Trimming at V came to 6 bases and at J to 3 bases, leaving 3 bases not matched to a gene. Germline V gene data show CDR1 as SQVTM and CDR2 as ANQGSEA. The chain's CDR3 is CSVGQGYYEQYF. CDR3 nucleotide sequence: TGCAGCGTCGGACAGGGGTACTACGAGCAGTACTTC.